This is a list of T cell receptor beta chains from one sample in a study of blood T cells in healthy people across ages. Via MiXCR, TCRdb re-called the 5' RACE reads, giving one row per CDR3 protein. The sample holds about 1.6 million distinct CDR3 sequences, about 31% seen once. Sequencing input: blood. These receptors all stem from a woman aged 25 to 39 in good health. CDR3s include the opening cysteine and the closing phenylalanine or tryptophan. The D gene is left open where the match is weak. Clone size appears in some rows only: once, few, many, or a class for an expanded clone.

few	TRBD2	TRBV4-2	TRBJ2-7	CASSQDATSGGLYEQYF	TGTGCCAGCAGCCAAGATGCGACTAGCGGGGGCCTCTACGAGCAGTACTTC
few	-	TRBV25-1	TRBJ2-7	CASRGALEQYF	TGTGCCAGCCGGGGGGCATTGGAGCAGTACTTC
few	TRBD2	TRBV4-1	TRBJ2-5	CASSQGLAETTFQETQYF	TGCGCCAGCAGCCAAGGCCTAGCGGAGACTACCTTCCAAGAGACCCAGTACTTC
many	TRBD2	TRBV6-6	TRBJ2-5	CASSKLAGGRETQYF	TGTGCCAGCAGTAAACTAGCGGGAGGTCGGGAGACCCAGTACTTC
few	TRBD1	TRBV5-1	TRBJ2-5	CASSLVGQGVQTQYF	TGCGCCAGCAGCTTGGTCGGACAGGGGGTACAGACCCAGTACTTC
few	-	TRBV3-1	TRBJ1-1	CASSQTPRIGQNTEAFF	TGTGCCAGCAGCCAGACCCCCCGGATCGGACAGAACACTGAAGCTTTCTTT
-	TRBD2	TRBV7-3	TRBJ2-7	CASSPLTSGTWEQYF	TGTGCCAGCAGCCCTCTGACTAGCGGGACTTGGGAGCAGTACTTC
few	-	TRBV4-1	TRBJ1-5	CASSQDSSGDQPQHF	TGCGCCAGCAGCCAAGATTCATCCGGCGATCAGCCCCAGCATTTT
-	-	TRBV3-1	TRBJ2-3	CASSQDRGRGPRDTQYF	TGTGCCAGCAGCCAAGATAGGGGTCGGGGCCCGCGCGATACGCAGTATTTT
-	TRBD1	TRBV14	TRBJ2-1	CASSEGTGLSYITLPADEQFF	TGTGCCAGCAGCGAAGGGACAGGACTTTCTTATATAACATTGCCAGCGGATGAGCAGTTCTTC
-	TRBD1	TRBV7-2	TRBJ2-7	CASSPGQKTYEQYF	TGTGCCAGCAGCCCGGGACAGAAAACTTACGAGCAGTACTTC
-	TRBD2	TRBV3-1	TRBJ2-2	CASSQGPQGLPTGELFF	TGTGCCAGCAGCCAAGGACCCCAGGGACTACCCACCGGGGAGCTGTTTTTT
many	TRBD2	TRBV29-1	TRBJ2-5	CSIPGDSGRAEETQYF	TGCAGCATTCCGGGAGATAGCGGGAGGGCCGAGGAGACCCAGTACTTC
-	TRBD1	TRBV4-1	TRBJ1-5	CASSQAGQGARGQPQHF	TGCGCCAGCAGCCAAGCAGGACAGGGGGCGCGAGGTCAGCCCCAGCATTTT
few	-	TRBV5-1	TRBJ2-5	CASSSDWVTGETQYF	TGCGCCAGCAGCTCCGACTGGGTTACGGGAGAGACCCAGTACTTC
many	TRBD1	TRBV6-2/TRBV6-3	TRBJ1-2	CASSYSGTGRAGYTF	TGTGCCAGCAGTTACTCAGGGACAGGGCGTGCGGGCTACACCTTC
-	-	TRBV13	TRBJ2-7	CAGRLTTGHWEQYF	TGTGCCGGCAGACTGACCACGGGTCATTGGGAGCAGTACTTC
-	TRBD1	TRBV7-9	TRBJ1-2	CASSWTGMAGYTF	TGTGCCAGCAGCTGGACAGGGATGGCCGGCTACACCTTC
-	-	TRBV15	TRBJ1-1	CATSTGLSSMNTEAFF	TGTGCCACCAGCACAGGACTTTCAAGCATGAACACTGAAGCTTTCTTT
-	-	TRBV5-6	TRBJ1-1	CASSRGLLNTEAFF	TGTGCCAGCAGCCGGGGACTTCTGAACACTGAAGCTTTCTTT
once	TRBD1	TRBV20-1	TRBJ1-1	CSASQGAMNTEAFF	TGCAGTGCTAGTCAGGGGGCGATGAACACTGAAGCTTTCTTT
many	-	TRBV29-1	TRBJ2-7	CSVGRQNSYEQYF	TGCAGCGTTGGAAGGCAGAACTCCTACGAGCAGTACTTC
-	-	TRBV29-1	TRBJ2-3	CSVVGIQGGGTDTQYF	TGCAGCGTTGTGGGGATACAGGGAGGAGGAACAGATACGCAGTATTTT
few	TRBD2	TRBV7-2	TRBJ2-1	CASSFSGGAREQFF	TGTGCCAGCAGTTTTAGCGGGGGGGCCCGTGAGCAGTTCTTC
-	TRBD2	TRBV4-2	TRBJ2-7	CASSLNPGLAEVYEQYF	TGTGCTAGCAGCCTAAACCCGGGACTAGCGGAAGTTTACGAGCAGTACTTC
-	-	TRBV20-1	TRBJ2-7	CSARGGGRSYEQYF	TGCAGTGCTAGGGGTGGCGGACGCTCCTACGAGCAGTACTTC
-	-	TRBV20-1	TRBJ1-5	CSARDGGARWDQPQHF	TGCAGTGCTAGGGACGGGGGGGCCCGATGGGACCAGCCCCAGCATTTT
-	TRBD2	TRBV9	TRBJ2-3	CASSVEGLAGGSNTQYF	TGTGCCAGCAGCGTAGAGGGACTAGCGGGAGGATCGAATACGCAGTATTTT
few	TRBD1	TRBV20-1	TRBJ2-5	CSARDPGTGSRETQYF	TGCAGTGCTAGAGATCCCGGGACAGGGTCAAGAGAGACCCAGTACTTC
many	-	TRBV12-3/TRBV12-4	TRBJ1-5	CASSSDTHSNQPQHF	TGTGCCAGCAGTTCAGACACTCATAGCAATCAGCCCCAGCATTTT
few	TRBD2	TRBV6-2/TRBV6-3	TRBJ2-1	CASSSPTSGNEQFF	TGTGCCAGCAGTTCCCCCACTAGCGGGAATGAGCAGTTCTTC
-	-	TRBV5-1	TRBJ1-1	CASSLAGMSEAFF	TGCGCCAGCAGCTTGGCAGGGATGTCTGAAGCTTTCTTT
once	TRBD1	TRBV9	TRBJ1-1	CASSVGGRGNRNTEAFF	TGTGCCAGCAGCGTAGGCGGCAGGGGGAACAGGAACACTGAAGCTTTCTTT
-	TRBD1	TRBV5-1	TRBJ1-6	CASSPTGQPNSPLHF	TGCGCCAGCAGCCCCACGGGACAGCCGAATTCACCCCTCCACTTT
few	-	TRBV29-1	TRBJ1-4	CSASRGGDEKLFF	TGCAGCGCTTCCCGGGGGGGGGATGAAAAACTGTTTTTT
once	-	TRBV21-1	TRBJ2-1	CASSKEAIHDEQFF	TGTGCCAGCAGCAAAGAGGCTATTCACGATGAGCAGTTCTTC
-	-	TRBV6-6	TRBJ1-4	CASSAREGEKLFF	TGTGCCAGCAGTGCCCGGGAGGGTGAAAAACTGTTTTTT
-	-	TRBV9	TRBJ2-5	CASSVVPDRQETQYF	TGTGCCAGCAGCGTAGTGCCGGACAGACAAGAGACCCAGTACTTC
-	-	TRBV4-1	TRBJ1-5	CASSQDPRDVRVYQPQHF	TGCGCCAGCAGCCAAGATCCGCGGGACGTGAGGGTCTACCAGCCCCAGCATTTT
-	-	TRBV20-1	TRBJ2-7	CSALVSKGVGEQYF	TGCAGTGCCCTAGTTTCAAAAGGGGTAGGCGAGCAGTACTTC
many	-	TRBV4-2	TRBJ1-2	CASSLDAGYTF	TGTGCCAGCAGCCTGGACGCTGGCTACACCTTC
-	-	TRBV6-1	TRBJ1-2	CASLSTGQYGYTF	TGTGCCAGCTTAAGTACAGGGCAATACGGCTACACCTTC
-	-	TRBV27	TRBJ2-7	CASSFTGLRNPLEYEQYF	TGTGCCAGCAGTTTCACGGGCCTCAGAAACCCCCTAGAGTACGAGCAGTACTTC
many	TRBD1	TRBV28	TRBJ2-5	CATTGQAETQYF	TGTGCCACCACGGGACAGGCAGAGACCCAGTACTTC
few	-	TRBV10-3	TRBJ2-1	CAISEGGEQFF	TGTGCCATCAGTGAGGGCGGTGAGCAGTTCTTC
-	-	TRBV28	TRBJ2-7	CASGVQDYEQYF	TGTGCCAGTGGCGTGCAGGACTACGAGCAGTACTTC
many	-	TRBV6-6	TRBJ2-7	CASSLIGPGGTYEQYF	TGTGCCAGCAGCCTTATAGGGCCAGGGGGGACCTACGAGCAGTACTTC